This T cell receptor (beta chain) was documented in a study of T cells in Graves' hyperthyroidism and ophthalmopathy. Study in general: At initial diagnosis, before any treatment had begun, peripheral blood was obtained.

The CDR3 has 14 amino acids. V was pared by 3 bases and J by 4 bases, with 15 bases between. Looked up from germline, CDR1 is DFQATT and CDR2 is SNEGSKA (reference sequence). The study defined stable Graves' hyperthyroidism as no ophthalmopathy progression within 18 months. The patients, who ranged from 18 to 65 in age, presented with newly diagnosed hyperthyroidism lasting under 2 months. Study results and caveats: Ophthalmopathy and stable hyperthyroidism were separated by a 13 V-J model.

Worth noting for this clonotype: Its antigen is unidentified.

Amplification of TCR beta CDR3 regions was performed using RNA transcripts as template. The HTBI primer set served for first-round RT-PCR of the TCR CDR3. TCRdb ran MiXCR on the multiplex PCR reads and lists one entry per CDR3 protein. The table shows about 350,000 distinct CDR3 sequences, with about 14% occurring only once. This receptor was identified in a woman younger than 45 with Graves' hyperthyroidism. Sequencing used blood. The J gene is TRBJ2-5, the V gene TRBV20-1; TRBD2 might be the D (6 bases). The CDR3 reads CSARHTGVGETQYF. CDR3 nucleotides: TGCAGTGCTAGGCACACGGGAGTCGGAGAGACCCAGTACTTC.